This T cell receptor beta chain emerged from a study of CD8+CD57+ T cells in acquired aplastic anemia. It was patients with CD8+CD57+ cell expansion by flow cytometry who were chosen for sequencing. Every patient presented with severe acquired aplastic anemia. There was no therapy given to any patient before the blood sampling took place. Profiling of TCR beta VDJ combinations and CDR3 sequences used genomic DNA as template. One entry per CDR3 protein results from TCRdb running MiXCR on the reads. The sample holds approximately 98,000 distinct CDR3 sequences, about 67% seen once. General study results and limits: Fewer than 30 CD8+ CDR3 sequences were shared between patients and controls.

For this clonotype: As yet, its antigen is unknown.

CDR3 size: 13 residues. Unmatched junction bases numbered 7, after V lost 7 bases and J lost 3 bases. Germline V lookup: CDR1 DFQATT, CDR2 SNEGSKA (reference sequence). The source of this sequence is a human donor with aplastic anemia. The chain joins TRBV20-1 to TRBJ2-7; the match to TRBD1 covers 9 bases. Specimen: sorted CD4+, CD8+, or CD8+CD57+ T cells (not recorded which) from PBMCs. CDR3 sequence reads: CSGFGTGFYEQYF. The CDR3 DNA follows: TGCAGTGGCTTCGGGACAGGGTTCTACGAGCAGTACTTC.